Below, 21 T cell receptor beta chains from the same sample are listed, as sequenced in a study of blood T cell repertoires in COVID-19. Here immunoSEQ multiplex PCR was the method, and the copy in TCRdb shows in-frame clones only, minus some. The repertoire holds approximately 77,000 clones, 65% to 90% seen once, with 9.6% in the top ten. The sample comprised peripheral blood. All receptors come from a man aged 45-65 years with COVID-19, enrolled during active disease.

The rearrangement joins TRBV7-9 to TRBJ2-7; possible D gene TRBD1, 6 bases. The CDR3 has 14 residues. Per germline, CDR1 SEHNR and CDR2 FQNEAQ (reference sequence). Trimming left V 1 base short and J 3 bases short, with 10 bases between. CDR3 protein: CASSLEGHFYEQYF. The DNA of the CDR3 is TGTGCCAGCAGCTTAGAGGGACACTTCTACGAGCAGTACTTC. Together with reference TRBV7-9 and TRBJ2-7, the CDR3 gives the full variable domain: DTGVSQNPRHKITKRGQNVTFRCDPISEHNRLYWYRQTLGQGPEFLTYFQNEAQLEKSRLLSDRFSAERPKGSFSTLEIQRTEQGDSAMYLCASSLEGHFYEQYFGPGTRLTVT.

This clone was counted a single time. The chain has TRBV6-5 and TRBJ2-1, with 9 positions matching TRBD2. J was trimmed by 2 bases and V by 1 base; bases with no gene match: 3. Germline CDR1 and CDR2: MNHEY and SVGAGI. This CDR3 is 16 amino acids long. CDR3 in amino acids: CASSYLAGAPYNEQFF. DNA of the CDR3: TGTGCCAGCAGTTACTTAGCGGGAGCCCCCTACAATGAGCAGTTCTTC.

The chain employs TRBV2 and TRBJ1-6; the D is unclear. Trimming took off 5 bases at V and 7 bases at J, with 18 bases between the two ends. The CDR3 has 16 amino acids. CDR1 and CDR2 from the germline V gene are SNHLY and FYNNEI. This CDR3 reads CASSPTTAGKNSPLHF. The CDR3 DNA reads as TGTGCCAGCAGTCCAACAACGGCGGGGAAAAATTCACCCCTCCACTTT.

The chain is built from TRBV6-6 and TRBJ2-3, with TRBD1 matching over 8 bases. The CDR3 runs to 16 residues. V was clipped by 2 bases and J by 5 bases; unmatched bases: 9. Germline V gene sequence: CDR1 MNHNY, CDR2 SVGAGI (reference sequence). The CDR3 is CASSYPDRGWEDTQYF. As DNA, the CDR3 is TGTGCCAGCAGTTACCCTGACAGGGGATGGGAAGATACGCAGTATTTT.

The V and J genes are TRBV7-2 and TRBJ1-5, with D perhaps matching TRBD1 (6 bases). Germline V gene sequence: CDR1 SGHTA, CDR2 FQGNSA. CDR3 length equals 15 residues. Trimming took 5 bases from V and 4 from J, leaving 15 bases between them. The CDR3 DNA is TGTGCCAGCAGCCCGTATGGGGGCCCAAATCAGCCCCAGCATTTT. Protein: CASSPYGGPNQPQHF.

This chain uses TRBV4-1 with TRBJ2-7, with TRBD2 as a possible D gene (5 bases). Germline V gene sequence: CDR1 MGHRA, CDR2 YSYEKL. Trimming removed 3 bases from V and 7 bases from J, with 25 bases in between. This CDR3 comprises 17 residues. CDR3 DNA sequence: TGCGCCAGCAGCCATCGGTGGTCTGGCGACTACAACGGGGAGCAGTACTTC. Translating it yields CASSHRWSGDYNGEQYF.

V gene TRBV4-1 combines with J gene TRBJ1-5, with D unresolved. The CDR3 is made up of 17 amino acids. Germline V gene sequence: CDR1 MGHRA, CDR2 YSYEKL. Deletions cut 1 base from V and 3 bases from J, with 16 bases between. The chain's CDR3 is CASSQVGKTGFNQPQHF. CDR3 DNA: TGCGCCAGCAGCCAAGTAGGGAAGACGGGATTCAATCAGCCCCAGCATTTT.

The chain is built from TRBV6-6 and TRBJ2-7; D is uncertain. The CDR3 loop spans 13 amino acids. Between the trimmed V and J ends, which lost 7 bases and 4 bases, there was a span of 14 bases. Germline V gives CDR1 MNHNY, CDR2 SVGAGI (reference sequence). CDR3 nucleotide sequence: TGTGCCAGCAATGGAGACCTCTCTTACGAGCAGTACTTC. It specifies CASNGDLSYEQYF.

V gene TRBV12-5 combines with J gene TRBJ2-7, with TRBD2 identical over 8 bases. CDR3 size: 17 residues. J gave up 5 bases and V 0 bases, and 12 bases lay outside the gene matches. Germline CDR1 and CDR2: LGHNT and FRNRAP. CDR3 nucleotide sequence: TGTGCTAGTGGTTTGGTAATGGGGGAGCGGGAGTCGAACGAGCAGTACTTC. It yields the protein CASGLVMGERESNEQYF. The variable domain in full, with the rest retrieved from reference TRBV12-5 and TRBJ2-7, is DARVTQTPRHKVTEMGQEVTMRCQPILGHNTVFWYRQTMMQGLELLAYFRNRAPLDDSGMPKDRFSAEMPDATLATLKIQPSEPRDSAVYFCASGLVMGERESNEQYFGPGTRLTVT.

V and J are TRBV2 and TRBJ2-3, with 9 bases that match TRBD2. The trim removed 5 bases at V and 3 bases at J, leaving 6 bases unmatched. The CDR3 is 15 residues long. Per the germline V gene, CDR1 is SNHLY and CDR2 is FYNNEI. Written as DNA, the CDR3 is TGTGCCAGCAGTCGTAGCGGGAGTGCGACAGATACGCAGTATTTT. Protein sequence: CASSRSGSATDTQYF. Filled out from reference TRBV2 and TRBJ2-3, the complete variable domain reads EPEVTQTPSHQVTQMGQEVILRCVPISNHLYFYWYRQILGQKVEFLVSFYNNEISEKSEIFDDQFSVERPDGSNFTLKIRSTKLEDSAMYFCASSRSGSATDTQYFGPGTRLTVL.

This chain uses TRBV2 with TRBJ2-7, with TRBD1 identical over 10 bases. Germline V gene sequence: CDR1 SNHLY, CDR2 FYNNEI. This CDR3 contains 18 residues. The junction had 12 bases not matched to a gene; V was cut back by 2 bases and J by 2 bases. The CDR3 DNA follows: TGTGCCAGCAGTGAATTGACAGGGGGCATCAGACGAACCTACGAGCAGTACTTC. It yields the protein CASSELTGGIRRTYEQYF.

V and J are TRBV21-1 and TRBJ1-1; TRBD1, the table's D call, lacks a check against the DNA. TRBV21-1 is flagged as a pseudogene. CDR3 length equals 23 residues. The CDR3 reads CASSKRDLRTGGKASSLNTEAFF. The CDR3 bases are TGTGCCAGCAGCAAAAGGGACTTGAGGACAGGGGGAAAGGCTTCTTCCTTGAACACTGAAGCTTTCTTT.

This chain connects TRBV25-1 to TRBJ2-5; D call uncertain. This CDR3 is built from 11 residues. The germline V gene encodes CDR1 MGHDK and CDR2 SYGVNS. The V and J ends lost 8 bases and 2 bases respectively, with 6 bases between them. The CDR3 loop is CASSLQETQYF. The CDR3 bases are TGTGCCAGCTCCCTTCAAGAGACCCAGTACTTC.

The rearrangement uses TRBV5-1 and TRBJ2-7, with TRBD2 matching 8 bases. Germline V gives CDR1 SGHRS, CDR2 YFSETQ. The CDR3 is 16 amino acids. Trimming removed 3 bases from V and 6 bases from J; junction bases left unmatched: 14. The CDR3 DNA follows: TGCGCCAGCAGCTCGCCCGGGGTAGCGGGAACGAGCGAGCAGTACTTC. The encoded protein is CASSSPGVAGTSEQYF.

The rearrangement uses TRBV6-1 and TRBJ1-1; no clear D gene. With 3 bases removed from V and 4 bases from J, the gap between germline ends came to 15 bases. The CDR3 loop spans 15 amino acids. Germline V gene lookup returns CDR1 MNHNS and CDR2 SASEGT. The CDR3 loop is CASSDGRVLSTEAFF. The CDR3 DNA reads as TGTGCCAGCAGTGACGGCCGGGTCCTCAGCACTGAAGCTTTCTTT.

V is TRBV5-1 and J is TRBJ2-1; a weak D match, TRBD2 (6 bases). V was shortened by 4 bases and J by 4 bases, with 12 bases between the two germline ends. Germline CDR1 is SGHRS and CDR2 is YFSETQ. The CDR3 length is 14 residues. This chain's CDR3 is CASSHSGGYNEQFF. CDR3 coding DNA: TGCGCCAGCAGCCACTCCGGGGGATACAATGAGCAGTTCTTC.

The chain carries TRBV7-2 and TRBJ1-3; 7 bases are shared with TRBD1. The J segment lost 0 bases and the V segment lost 4 bases, leaving 3 bases of the junction unmatched. In germline, CDR1 is SGHTA, CDR2 FQGNSA. The CDR3 length is 15 residues. The CDR3 here is CASSYGTASGNTIYF. CDR3 DNA sequence: TGTGCCAGCAGCTATGGGACAGCCTCTGGAAACACCATATATTTT.

The chain recombines TRBV6-2 or TRBV6-3 with TRBJ1-5, with 9 positions matching TRBD1. Germline CDR1 and CDR2: MNHEY and SVGEGT. V trimming: 4 bases; J trimming: 2 bases; junction bases outside the gene matches: 15. This CDR3 has 19 amino acids. For the CDR3, the DNA is TGTGCCAGCAGTTCCTCTCGTCCCGGGACAGGGTGGGGCAATCAGCCCCAGCATTTT. As protein: CASSSSRPGTGWGNQPQHF.

The count of this clone is one. The DNA for the CDR3 is TGTGCCAGCAGCCCTCAGGGGAACACTGAAGCTTTCTTT. This codes for CASSPQGNTEAFF. The rearrangement uses TRBV12-3 or TRBV12-4 and TRBJ1-1; weak D call: TRBD1 (5 bases). V was shortened by 6 bases and J by 1 base, with 9 bases between the two germline ends. The CDR3 is 13 residues long.

V is TRBV5-8 and J is TRBJ2-3; tentative D call: TRBD1 (5 bases). This CDR3 region has 16 residues. The ends were cut back, 4 bases at V and 1 base at J, with 16 bases in the middle. The V gene's germline CDR1 is SGHTS and CDR2 YDEGEE. CDR3 amino acids: CASSAETGHRTDTQYF. In nucleotides, the CDR3 is TGTGCCAGCAGCGCTGAGACTGGACACCGCACAGATACGCAGTATTTT.

V usage is TRBV6-1 and J usage is TRBJ2-1, with 12 bases identical to TRBD2. Germline CDR1 reads MNHNS; CDR2 reads SASEGT. The CDR3 is 16 residues long. J gave up 10 bases and V 2 bases, and 9 bases lay outside the gene matches. CDR3 sequence reads: CASSEPLAGGPREQFF. The CDR3, as DNA: TGTGCCAGCAGTGAACCTCTAGCGGGAGGGCCGAGGGAGCAGTTCTTC.